This T cell receptor beta chain originates from a study of shared clonotypes between healthy human individuals (dated by TCRdb to the early 2020s). About the investigation overall: Three men and two women, aged 18 to 49 years, made up the cohort. For each donor, three plates each were used for CD4 naive and CD4 memory, two plates were used for CD8 naive, and one plate was used for CD8 memory. Blood TCR repertoires of 5 or 6 healthy adults were deeply sequenced to estimate repertoire size and the extent of clonotype sharing between individuals. To increase sequencing depth and limit assay-specific biases, different laboratories used diverse techniques to prepare libraries and sequence TCR repertoires. Between about 0.85 and 9.5 billion PBMCs per donor were obtained by leukapheresis. On the study overall, not on this receptor specifically: Even with the large sequencing depth, rarefaction of the sorted-subset datasets indicated that sequencing was incomplete. About 5% of naive CD4, 3.5% of naive CD8, roughly 2.4% of memory CD4, and 0.35% to 0.5% of memory CD8 clonotypes were shared across several donors. Compared with non-shared clonotypes, clonotypes shared by all four sorted-subset donors had higher generation probabilities. Pairwise subsampling indicated that sequencing depth was expected to affect the degree of clonotype sharing among donors. The small number of donors limited the genetic and exposure-history diversity represented. Larger estimated clonotype richness was generally found for naive subsets than for memory subsets. Only blood was sampled, and tissue TCR repertoires likely differ from those in blood.

The CDR1 and CDR2 encoded by the germline V gene are SGHVS and FQNEAQ. Counted from cysteine to phenylalanine, this CDR3 has 16 amino acids. Just the 48-base CDR3 DNA is kept, in frame starting at base 1. A distance of 11 bases separates the germline ends of V and J, which lose 1 base and 2 bases respectively. Note on this clone: The antigen it recognizes is unknown. No qualities accompany the bases; no much larger clone lies one base away.

Healthy HIV-negative adults with no recently reported acute infections or vaccinations were included as donors. Every donor was a Caucasian adult residing in Nashville, Tennessee, USA. CD4+ T cells were enriched by magnetic negative selection, after which naive cells were positively selected on CD45RA and the negative fraction was taken as the memory subset. After blood collection by leukapheresis, PBMCs were isolated using Ficoll-Histopaque density gradient centrifugation and then cryopreserved in the vapor phase of liquid nitrogen. Purity and quantity of every magnetically sorted T cell population were checked by analytical flow cytometry. Genomic DNA was isolated from each sorted fraction and quantified by UV absorbance on a Nanodrop 2000c. Using the deep immunoSEQ assay, TCR CDR3 regions were amplified from genomic DNA by multiplex PCR. Genomic DNA extracted from each cell subset was distributed evenly over all wells of several immunoSEQ 96-well plates, and each plate served as one replicate. Each replicate PCR for sorted subsets received around 200 ng genomic DNA, equal to about 30,000 T cell genomes. The purified libraries were quantified using a Qubit 3.0 fluorometer, sized with a Bioanalyzer 2100, and then quantified again using the KAPA Library Quantification kit. Every immunoSEQ 96-well plate was sequenced on a dedicated single-read 150-cycle Illumina NextSeq 550 flow cell. Concerning the study's data processing: The immunoSEQ output contained only junctional sequences without quality scores, so filtering could not match that applied to full-length reads. To assign V/J genes and CDR3, sequences were annotated against IMGT germline references using PyIR, a Python wrapper for IgBLAST v1.9. Any read was removed if the V/J assignment was weak (E-value above 1e-6), the CDR3 was missing, or the read contained stop codons, out-of-frame junctions, or ambiguous translated residues. A V3J clonotype was defined by an identical inferred V gene, J gene, and CDR3 amino acid sequence. The percentage overlap between two repertoires was calculated by dividing the number of shared unique clonotypes by the size of the smaller repertoire. Repertoire richness was assessed with RTK rarefaction, the Chao1 estimator, and Recon v2.1 estimates of unobserved clonotypes. Generation probabilities were computed with OLGA for all TCRbeta clonotypes obtained by the gDNA method from four donors. Not all clones reach the TCRdb copy of this immuneACCESS table, which keeps in-frame sequences only. Checked studies attribute under half of the gap to unresolved V genes and leave the rest unexplained. Clonal size and the V and J genes are those of that table, whereas D and trimming came from the DNA. Recorded for this sample are some 2 million clones; 85% to 95% of them occurred a single time. 0.13% of the sample comes from the top ten.

The V and J genes are TRBV7-8 and TRBJ2-2; TRBD2 might be the D gene, on 6 matching bases. The clonotype originates from a man younger than 35 in good health. Sample: naive CD4+ T cells sorted from blood. The sample's cell subset or site label, decoded: CD45RA+ positively selected. The DNA sequence reads TGTGCCAGCAGCTTAGTTGGGGCGGGAAACACCGGGGAGCTGTTTTTT. It translates as CASSLVGAGNTGELFF.